The 26 T cell receptor beta chains in this list originate from one sample, sequenced in a study of T cell responses to AZD1222 COVID-19 vaccine. TCRdb keeps only in-frame clones here, not all; method: immunoSEQ multiplex PCR. The sample has tens of thousands of clones, over 80% seen once; the top ten hold approximately 20%. Specimen: peripheral blood, collected 28 days after the second AZD1222 dose. Receptor source: an adult who received the AZD1222 COVID-19 vaccine.

The rearrangement joins TRBV5-4 to TRBJ2-7; D unclear. The CDR3 consists of 13 residues. Germline CDR1 and CDR2: SGHNT and YYREEE (reference sequence). Between the trimmed V and J ends, which lost 2 bases and 2 bases, there was a span of 8 bases. The CDR3 sequence is CASSLGFPYEQYF. As DNA, the CDR3 is TGTGCCAGCAGCTTAGGGTTTCCCTACGAGCAGTACTTC.

V gene TRBV14 combines with J gene TRBJ1-2; D remains ambiguous. The germline gives CDR1 SGHDN, CDR2 FVKESK. V was trimmed by 3 bases and J by 2 bases, leaving 4 bases between them. The CDR3 contains 12 residues. The CDR3 is CASSHTNYGYTF. As DNA, the CDR3 is TGTGCCAGCAGCCACACCAACTATGGCTACACCTTC.

The chain couples TRBV28 to TRBJ2-1; 8 bases match TRBD1. With 6 bases clipped from V and 6 bases from J, the junction kept 10 bases outside the gene matches. CDR3 size: 15 residues. The germline V gene has CDR1 MDHEN and CDR2 SYDVKM. The CDR3: CASRSGAQGGNEQFF. CDR3 nucleotide sequence: TGTGCCAGCAGGTCAGGGGCACAGGGGGGCAATGAGCAGTTCTTC.

By its share, this clone is medium-sized. The chain uses TRBV12-5 and TRBJ1-5; a weak D match, TRBD1 (5 bases). Germline V gives CDR1 LGHNT, CDR2 FRNRAP. The CDR3 spans 14 residues. The germline V and J ends were trimmed by 7 bases and 3 bases, with 13 bases remaining between them. Here the CDR3 reads CASARDGYNQPQHF. CDR3 nucleotide sequence: TGTGCTAGTGCCCGGGACGGCTACAATCAGCCCCAGCATTTT.

The chain combines TRBV5-8 with TRBJ1-2; 9 nucleotides align to TRBD1. Trimming took 3 bases from V and 4 from J; bases not matched to a gene: 1. This CDR3 comprises 13 residues. Germline CDR1 and CDR2: SGHTS and YDEGEE. The CDR3: CASSSTGGYGYTF. The CDR3 nucleotides are TGTGCCAGCAGCTCGACAGGGGGCTATGGCTACACCTTC.

This chain joins TRBV2 and TRBJ2-1; the match to TRBD1 covers 12 bases. With V trimmed by 6 bases and J by 7 bases, 4 bases remained unmatched. The CDR3 runs to 14 residues. Germline V gene data show CDR1 as SNHLY and CDR2 as FYNNEI. CDR3 sequence (DNA): TGTGCCAGCAGGGGGACAGGGGGCAGGAATGAGCAGTTCTTC. Translation gives CASRGTGGRNEQFF.

The J gene is TRBJ1-2, the V gene TRBV24-1; D remains unclear. The CDR3 length is 12 residues. The ends were cut back, 4 bases at V and 5 bases at J, with 7 bases in the middle. Germline CDR1 reads KGHDR; CDR2 reads SFDVKD. CDR3 DNA sequence: TGTGCCACCAGTGACCGAAGTTATGGCTACACCTTC. Encoded protein: CATSDRSYGYTF.

This chain links TRBV11-3 with TRBJ2-5; possibly TRBD1 for D (6 bases). V lost 2 bases and J 4 bases, leaving 14 bases between the germline ends. The CDR3 totals 15 residues. The germline CDR1 and CDR2 sequences are SGHNT and YENEEA. CDR3 DNA sequence: TGTGCCAGCAGCTTAAGGGGGACCGACCGAGAGACCCAGTACTTC. Its protein product is CASSLRGTDRETQYF.

V and J are TRBV7-6 and TRBJ2-7, with TRBD2 identical over 12 bases. The CDR3 is 16 residues long. Germline V gene data show CDR1 as SGHVS and CDR2 as FNYEAQ. V dropped 4 bases and J dropped 5; count of bases not matched to a gene: 9. The CDR3 loop is CASSSLTSGGFNEQYF. The DNA of the CDR3 is TGTGCCAGCAGCTCGCTGACTAGCGGGGGTTTTAACGAGCAGTACTTC.

This chain joins TRBV14 and TRBJ2-7; D is perhaps TRBD1 (6 bases). The CDR3 covers 14 residues. The germline gives CDR1 SGHDN, CDR2 FVKESK. V was shortened by 4 bases and J by 0 bases, with 10 bases between the two germline ends. CDR3 loop: CASSPWDTSYEQYF. The DNA of the CDR3 is TGTGCCAGCAGCCCCTGGGACACCTCCTACGAGCAGTACTTC.

The rearrangement uses TRBV6-5 and TRBJ1-1; no definite D call. CDR1 is MNHEY and CDR2 is SVGAGI in the germline V gene. Trimming left V 5 bases short and J 1 base short, with 11 bases between. This CDR3 spans 14 amino acids. The CDR3 loop reads CASSLSGKNTEAFF. For the CDR3, the DNA is TGTGCCAGCAGTCTTTCGGGGAAGAACACTGAAGCTTTCTTT.

J is TRBJ1-5 and V is TRBV28; TRBD1 agrees at 7 bases. This CDR3 spans 18 amino acids. Unmatched junction bases numbered 17, after V lost 2 bases and J lost 7 bases. CDR1 and CDR2 from the germline V gene are MDHEN and SYDVKM. This CDR3 reads CASSLHDRVRAAWQPQHF. DNA for the CDR3: TGTGCCAGCAGTTTACACGACAGGGTTAGGGCCGCCTGGCAGCCCCAGCATTTT.

The V and J genes are TRBV28 and TRBJ1-6, with TRBD1 as a possible D gene (5 bases). Deletions cut 6 bases from V and 3 bases from J, with 15 bases between. The CDR3 loop spans 16 amino acids. CDR1 and CDR2 (germline): MDHEN, SYDVKM. The CDR3 DNA is TGTGCCAGCAGCCAACGGACAAGGGGCTATAATTCACCCCTCCACTTT. The encoded protein is CASSQRTRGYNSPLHF.

V is TRBV4-2 and J is TRBJ2-6; D is undetermined. CDR1 and CDR2 (germline): LGHNA, YNFKEQ. Trimming took 8 bases from V and 0 from J, leaving 5 bases between them. CDR3 length: 13 amino acids. The CDR3 coding sequence is TGTGCCAGCGCAGACTCTGGGGCCAACGTCCTGACTTTC. Its protein product is CASADSGANVLTF.

The rearrangement uses TRBV3-1 (or the pseudogene TRBV3-2) and TRBJ2-2; either TRBD1 or TRBD2 may supply D (7 bases each). Germline V gene lookup returns CDR1 LGHDT and CDR2 YNNKEL (reference sequence). CDR3 length: 15 residues. V lost 6 bases to trimming and J lost 5 bases, with 16 bases between them. In DNA, the CDR3 is TGTGCCAGCAGACCCAGACAGGGAGGGACCGGGGAGCTGTTTTTT. This codes for CASRPRQGGTGELFF.

This chain connects TRBV2 to TRBJ1-5; D is possibly TRBD1 (6 bases). The CDR3 has 15 amino acids. V was trimmed by 6 bases and J by 0 bases, leaving 12 bases between them. Germline CDR1 and CDR2: SNHLY and FYNNEI. The CDR3 sequence is CASSAQGPSNQPQHF. CDR3 sequence (DNA): TGTGCCAGCAGCGCCCAGGGGCCTAGCAATCAGCCCCAGCATTTT.

The chain links TRBV4-2 to TRBJ2-5; TRBD2 might be the D (5 bases). The germline V and J ends were trimmed by 4 bases and 5 bases, with 14 bases remaining between them. Germline loops: CDR1 LGHNA, CDR2 YNFKEQ. CDR3 size: 14 residues. The DNA for the CDR3 is TGTGCCAGCAGCCCGCTGGAGGCGTGGGAGACCCAGTACTTC. It is translated as CASSPLEAWETQYF.

The rearrangement joins TRBV28 to TRBJ2-5; 8 nucleotides agree with TRBD2. The length of the CDR3 is 15 residues. Germline lookup yields CDR1 MDHEN and CDR2 SYDVKM. J gave up 2 bases and V 9 bases, and 11 bases lay outside the gene matches. The CDR3 sequence: CASTESGGGQETQYF. In nucleotides, the CDR3 is TGTGCCAGTACGGAGAGCGGGGGAGGTCAAGAGACCCAGTACTTC.

The chain couples TRBV19 to TRBJ2-2; D is perhaps TRBD1 (6 bases). The germline V and J ends were trimmed by 4 bases and 2 bases, with 17 bases remaining between them. This CDR3 is built from 17 residues. Germline V gene lookup returns CDR1 LNHDA and CDR2 SQIVND (reference sequence). The CDR3: CASSTLGRDINTGELFF. The DNA of the CDR3 is TGTGCCAGTAGTACATTGGGCCGGGACATAAACACCGGGGAGCTGTTTTTT.

The chain carries TRBV11-2 and TRBJ2-3; D possibly corresponds to TRBD1 (5 bases). The V gene lost 5 bases and the J gene lost 6 bases, with 18 bases spanning the gap. This CDR3 has 15 amino acids. The V gene's germline CDR1 is SGHAT and CDR2 FQNNGV. The CDR3 sequence: CASSQGVRWLDTQYF. The CDR3 DNA follows: TGTGCCAGCAGCCAAGGGGTGCGGTGGCTGGATACGCAGTATTTT. Using reference TRBV11-2 and TRBJ2-3 for the parts outside the CDR3, the full variable domain is EAGVAQSPRYKIIEKRQSVAFWCNPISGHATLYWYQQILGQGPKLLIQFQNNGVVDDSQLPKDRFSAERLKGVDSTLKIQPAKLEDSAVYLCASSQGVRWLDTQYFGPGTRLTVL.

The genes are TRBV19 and TRBJ2-4; D gene unclear. The CDR3 runs to 13 residues. The germline gives CDR1 LNHDA, CDR2 SQIVND (reference sequence). V dropped 3 bases and J dropped 9 bases, with 12 bases sitting between them. CDR3 loop: CASSIGTEAIQYF. The CDR3 DNA sequence: TGTGCCAGTAGTATTGGCACAGAGGCCATTCAGTACTTC.

V and J are TRBV30 and TRBJ2-1; 10 bases agree with TRBD1. V lost 5 bases and J lost 2; bases outside the gene matches: 6. The CDR3 runs 15 residues. CDR1 and CDR2 from the germline V gene are GTSNPN and SVGIG (reference sequence). The CDR3, as DNA: TGTGCCTGGGACTCCGGGACAGGGGCCTACAATGAGCAGTTCTTC. It is translated as CAWDSGTGAYNEQFF.

The V and J genes are TRBV4-1 and TRBJ2-2, with D hard to call. The CDR3 is 15 residues long. The V gene's germline CDR1 is MGHRA and CDR2 YSYEKL. Trimming took off 0 bases at V and 4 bases at J, with 9 bases between the two ends. CDR3 DNA sequence: TGCGCCAGCAGCCAAGATTTGGGGTTCACCGGGGAGCTGTTTTTT. It yields the protein CASSQDLGFTGELFF.

The J gene is TRBJ1-1, the V gene TRBV7-9; D gene unclear. The germline gives CDR1 SEHNR, CDR2 FQNEAQ (reference sequence). The length of the CDR3 is 13 residues. The V end was cut by 4 bases, the J end by 3 bases, with 9 bases between. CDR3 bases: TGTGCCAGCAGCTCGTCCCAGGACACTGAAGCTTTCTTT. Residues: CASSSSQDTEAFF.

The V gene is TRBV15, the J gene TRBJ1-2; possible D gene TRBD1, 5 bases. The CDR3 contains 14 residues. Germline V gene lookup returns CDR1 LNHNV and CDR2 YYDKDF (reference sequence). V lost 1 base, J lost 6 bases, and 12 bases lay in between. The CDR3 DNA is TGTGCCACCAGCAGAGGGGCAGGGCGGGATGGCTACACCTTC. This translates into CATSRGAGRDGYTF.

This rearrangement joins TRBV5-1 to TRBJ1-6, with 7 bases identical to TRBD1. The junction had 11 bases not matched to a gene; V was cut back by 6 bases and J by 5 bases. This CDR3 spans 16 amino acids. CDR1 SGHRS and CDR2 YFSETQ come from the germline V gene. The CDR3 coding sequence is TGCGCCAGCACCTCAGAGTCCGGGACAGATAATTCACCCCTCCACTTT. As protein: CASTSESGTDNSPLHF.